This is a list of T cell receptor beta chains from one sample in a study of blood T cell repertoires in COVID-19. Repertoires were generated with immunoSEQ multiplex PCR, while TCRdb's copy carries only in-frame clones and drops some. The sample has about 420,000 clones, 70% to 90% seen once. Sequenced: peripheral blood. The receptors were sampled from a man aged 18 to 35 with COVID-19, enrolled during active disease. CDR3s include the opening cysteine and the closing phenylalanine or tryptophan. The order of the fields is D gene, clone size, V gene, J gene, CDR3 DNA, CDR3 protein. The D gene is left open where the match is weak. Clone size, where shown, is once, few, many, or a class for clones that have expanded.

TRBD2	NA	TRBV7-9	TRBJ2-5	TGTGCCAGCAGTCGGACTAGCGGACACCAAGAGACCCAGTACTTC	CASSRTSGHQETQYF
TRBD2	NA	TRBV10-2	TRBJ2-1	TGCGCCAGCAGGGAACTAGCGGGGGGGCACAATGAGCAGTTCTTC	CASRELAGGHNEQFF
NA	NA	TRBV10-1	TRBJ2-7	TGCGCCAGCGGGAGTGGTTCCTACGAGCAGTACTTC	CASGSGSYEQYF
TRBD2	NA	TRBV30	TRBJ2-1	TGTGCCTGGAGTAGGGGTAGCGGGAGGGCCTGGGACAATGAGCAGTTCTTC	CAWSRGSGRAWDNEQFF
NA	few	TRBV7-8	TRBJ1-1	TGTGCCAGCAGCTTATCAAAGAACACTGAAGCTTTCTTT	CASSLSKNTEAFF
TRBD2	NA	TRBV11-2	TRBJ2-2	TGTGCCAGCAGCAAACTAGCGGGAGCGCTCACCGGGGAGCTGTTTTTT	CASSKLAGALTGELFF
NA	few	TRBV10-3	TRBJ2-1	TGTGCCATCAGGAATGGCGGAACAACCTCCAATGAGCAGTTCTTC	CAIRNGGTTSNEQFF
TRBD1	NA	TRBV7-9	TRBJ1-2	TGTGCCGTCGACAGGGGAGCCTATGGCTACACCTTC	CAVDRGAYGYTF
NA	NA	TRBV9	TRBJ2-5	TGTGCCAGCAGCGTTACTGCGGGGCGGAGCGAGACCCAGTACTTC	CASSVTAGRSETQYF
TRBD1	once	TRBV7-2	TRBJ1-2	TGTGCCAGCAGCCCGAGGGGGCGAGACTATGGCTACACCTTC	CASSPRGRDYGYTF
NA	NA	TRBV6-5	TRBJ1-2	TGTGCCAGCAGTTACATCGGGACACAAGGCCGAGGAGGCTACACCTTC	CASSYIGTQGRGGYTF
TRBD1	NA	TRBV6-5	TRBJ2-7	TGTGCCAGCAGTCGACAGGGGCCCCCAAGGGAGCAGTACTTC	CASSRQGPPREQYF
TRBD2	NA	TRBV9	TRBJ2-1	TGTGCCAGCAGCGCCACCCCCAGCGGGGGCTACAATGAGCAGTTCTTC	CASSATPSGGYNEQFF
TRBD2	NA	TRBV6-5	TRBJ2-3	TGTACGACTGGGACTAGCGGGGGAGATACGCAGTATTTT	CTTGTSGGDTQYF
TRBD2	NA	TRBV3-1/TRBV3-2	TRBJ2-7	TGTGCCAGCAGCCCGGGACTAGCGGGGCTAACTTATTCCTACGAGCAGTACTTC	CASSPGLAGLTYSYEQYF
NA	NA	TRBV25-1	TRBJ1-2	TGTGCCAGCACGGGAGGGTGGGCCTATGGCTACACCTTC	CASTGGWAYGYTF
NA	NA	TRBV19	TRBJ1-6	TGTGCCACCCGCCCCAGCTCCTATAATTCACCCCTCCACTTT	CATRPSSYNSPLHF
TRBD1	few	TRBV5-4	TRBJ1-2	TGTGCCAGCACGGAGTCGTGGGACAGGGGCTACACCTTC	CASTESWDRGYTF
TRBD1	NA	TRBV4-1	TRBJ1-6	TGCGCCAGCAGCCAAGATCTTGCCAGGGGGACCTATAATTCACCCCTCCACTTT	CASSQDLARGTYNSPLHF
NA	NA	TRBV11-2	TRBJ1-1	TGTGCCAGCGTCCTTACAGGGTACACTGAAGCTTTCTTT	CASVLTGYTEAFF
TRBD1	few	TRBV11-2	TRBJ1-1	TGTGCCAGTAACCGGGACAGGGACACTGAAGCTTTCTTT	CASNRDRDTEAFF
NA	once	TRBV6-5	TRBJ2-2	TGTGCCAGCTCACCTCGGTCGTTGGTGGCCGGGGAGCTGTTTTTT	CASSPRSLVAGELFF
TRBD2	once	TRBV6-5	TRBJ2-5	TGTGCCAGCAGTCAGGGACTAGCGGGAGGGGAGACCCAGTACTTC	CASSQGLAGGETQYF
TRBD1	NA	TRBV7-9	TRBJ1-4	TGTGCCAGCAGCCAGGACAGGGGAGTCTATGAAAAACTGTTTTTT	CASSQDRGVYEKLFF
NA	NA	TRBV2	TRBJ1-3	TGTGCCAGCAGTGCCGTGACAGGCTCTGGAAACACCATATATTTT	CASSAVTGSGNTIYF
NA	NA	TRBV5-1	TRBJ2-6	TGCGCCAGCAGCTCCGTGGGGGCCCTAAGCTCTGGGGCCAACGTCCTGACTTTC	CASSSVGALSSGANVLTF